The 32 T cell receptor beta chains below all came from one sample that was sequenced in a study of blood T cell repertoires in COVID-19. Repertoires were generated with immunoSEQ multiplex PCR, while TCRdb's copy carries only in-frame clones and drops some. The sample shows around 100,000 clones, roughly 91% of them seen only once. Sequenced sample: peripheral blood. All receptors come from a human donor in a cohort sampled during active COVID-19.

This chain uses TRBV18 with TRBJ1-1; D is perhaps TRBD1 (5 bases). V dropped 1 base and J dropped 11 bases, with 14 bases sitting between them. The CDR3 runs 13 residues. The germline V gene encodes CDR1 KGHSH and CDR2 LQKENI. In DNA, the CDR3 is TGTGCCAGCTCACCACAAGACAGCCTTGGGGCTTTCTTT. Its translation is CASSPQDSLGAFF.

This clone was observed a single time. The V gene is TRBV19, the J gene TRBJ1-2; D is ambiguous. The germline CDR1 and CDR2 sequences are LNHDA and SQIVND (reference sequence). CDR3 length equals 14 residues. V gave up 3 bases and J gave up 4 bases, with 12 bases separating them. CDR3 amino acids: CASSMGGGSYGYTF. CDR3 DNA: TGTGCCAGTAGTATGGGAGGCGGGAGCTATGGCTACACCTTC.

The V gene is TRBV3-1 (or the pseudogene TRBV3-2), the J gene TRBJ2-3, with 11 bases that match TRBD1. Trimming at V came to 3 bases and at J to 0 bases, leaving 5 bases not matched to a gene. The CDR3 has 17 amino acids. CDR1 is LGHDT and CDR2 is YNNKEL in the germline V gene (reference sequence). CDR3 DNA sequence: TGTGCCAGCAGCCACCGGACAGGGGGCGGGAGCACAGATACGCAGTATTTT. Protein product: CASSHRTGGGSTDTQYF.

The chain has TRBV4-3 and TRBJ1-1; TRBD1 might be the D (6 bases). Germline loops: CDR1 LGHNA, CDR2 YSLEER. This CDR3 is 16 amino acids long. Trimming pared 0 bases from V and 8 bases from J, leaving 19 bases between. The chain's CDR3 is CASSQDPGTPGLEAFF. The CDR3 bases are TGCGCCAGCAGCCAAGACCCCGGGACACCCGGCTTGGAAGCTTTCTTT.

This chain joins TRBV5-1 and TRBJ2-7, with D tentatively TRBD2 (5 bases). In germline, CDR1 is SGHRS, CDR2 YFSETQ. V shed 4 bases and J shed 4 bases, with 15 bases lying between them. CDR3 length equals 14 residues. The CDR3 nucleotides are TGCGCCAGCAGCCCAGAGGGTGGTGGGTACGAGCAGTACTTC. It translates to CASSPEGGGYEQYF.

The rearrangement uses TRBV2 and TRBJ2-7; 7 bases fit TRBD2. This CDR3 has 14 amino acids. The germline CDR1 and CDR2 sequences are SNHLY and FYNNEI. V shed 8 bases and J 1 base; nucleotides not matched to a gene: 8. Here the CDR3 reads CASGNKRDSYEQYF. The CDR3 DNA reads TGTGCCAGCGGTAATAAGCGGGATTCCTACGAGCAGTACTTC.

The chain is built from TRBV24-1 and TRBJ2-5; D is unresolved. Germline loops: CDR1 KGHDR, CDR2 SFDVKD. Trimming left V 4 bases short and J 3 bases short, with 14 bases between. The CDR3 is made up of 15 amino acids. The chain's CDR3 is CATSDLDTDKETQYF. CDR3 DNA: TGTGCCACCAGTGACCTCGACACTGACAAAGAGACCCAGTACTTC.

The V and J genes are TRBV7-6 and TRBJ2-6; weak D call: TRBD1 (5 bases). V lost 4 bases, J lost 0 bases, and 7 bases lay in between. CDR3 length equals 15 residues. Germline assignment: CDR1 SGHVS and CDR2 FNYEAQ. CDR3 nucleotides: TGTGCCAGCAGCTCCGGACACTCTGGGGCCAACGTCCTGACTTTC. It codes for CASSSGHSGANVLTF.

This chain joins TRBV4-3 and TRBJ1-5; 8 positions agree with TRBD1. Trimming cost V 1 base and J 7 bases; bases outside gene matches: 6. This CDR3 spans 15 amino acids. CDR1 and CDR2 (germline): LGHNA, YSLEER. The CDR3 DNA sequence: TGCGCCAGCAGCCAAGGGACAGGGATCTGGCAGCCCCAGCATTTT. This sequence encodes CASSQGTGIWQPQHF.

The rearrangement links TRBV19 to TRBJ1-2, with 8 bases matching TRBD1. Germline loops: CDR1 LNHDA, CDR2 SQIVND (reference sequence). The CDR3 covers 12 residues. The junction had 5 bases not matched to a gene; V was cut back by 7 bases and J by 7 bases. CDR3 sequence reads: CASKAGGFGYTF. CDR3 coding DNA: TGTGCCAGTAAGGCAGGGGGCTTTGGCTACACCTTC.

The chain recombines TRBV5-1 with TRBJ2-1; possibly TRBD1 for D (5 bases). CDR1 and CDR2 (germline): SGHRS, YFSETQ. V was cut by 0 bases and J by 3 bases, with 16 bases left in between. The CDR3 sequence is 17 residues long. The CDR3 DNA reads TGCGCCAGCAGCTTGGGAGTTCAGCCCCAGGGCTACAATGAGCAGTTCTTC. As protein: CASSLGVQPQGYNEQFF.

This chain uses TRBV27 with TRBJ1-5; maybe TRBD1 (5 bases). Trimming pared 5 bases from V and 5 bases from J, leaving 10 bases between. The germline gives CDR1 MNHEY, CDR2 SMNVEV (reference sequence). The CDR3 is made up of 13 amino acids. The CDR3 is CASSGQGYQPQHF. The CDR3 DNA sequence: TGTGCCAGCAGTGGGCAGGGTTATCAGCCCCAGCATTTT.

The chain recombines TRBV11-2 with TRBJ2-3; D possibly corresponds to TRBD2 (7 bases). Trimming pared 5 bases from V and 4 bases from J, leaving 19 bases between. CDR1 and CDR2 (germline): SGHAT, FQNNGV. CDR3 length equals 16 residues. CDR3 sequence reads: CASSKQGGGISDTQYF. The CDR3 DNA follows: TGTGCCAGCAGCAAACAAGGGGGGGGAATCTCAGATACGCAGTATTTT.

The J gene is TRBJ1-5, the V gene TRBV5-1; D might be TRBD1 (6 bases). The CDR3 is 15 amino acids. Trimming left V 4 bases short and J 5 bases short, with 16 bases between. Germline assignment: CDR1 SGHRS and CDR2 YFSETQ. The CDR3 DNA is TGCGCCAGCAGCCCTACAGGGATGGGGGATCAGCCCCAGCATTTT. Translating it yields CASSPTGMGDQPQHF. Looking up the rest from reference TRBV5-1 and TRBJ1-5 gives the full variable domain: KAGVTQTPRYLIKTRGQQVTLSCSPISGHRSVSWYQQTPGQGLQFLFEYFSETQRNKGNFPGRFSGRQFSNSRSEMNVSTLELGDSALYLCASSPTGMGDQPQHFGDGTRLSIL.

This chain joins TRBV27 and TRBJ2-5; 13 bases match TRBD2. The CDR3 sequence is 15 residues long. V dropped 5 bases and J dropped 4; count of bases not matched to a gene: 4. Germline-derived CDR1 and CDR2 are MNHEY and SMNVEV (reference sequence). CDR3 in DNA: TGTGCCAGCAGTCGGACTAGCGGGAGTCTAGAGACCCAGTACTTC. This codes for CASSRTSGSLETQYF.

The V gene is TRBV9, the J gene TRBJ2-7; tentative D call: TRBD2 (6 bases). This CDR3 spans 12 amino acids. Germline lookup yields CDR1 SGDLS and CDR2 YYNGEE. V gave up 4 bases and J gave up 6 bases, with 11 bases separating them. This CDR3 is CASSKTGGEQYF. CDR3 DNA: TGTGCCAGCAGCAAGACCGGGGGCGAGCAGTACTTC.

This chain uses TRBV2 with TRBJ1-1; D is possibly TRBD1 (5 bases). CDR1 and CDR2 from the germline V gene are SNHLY and FYNNEI. V was shortened by 4 bases and J by 4 bases, with 19 bases between the two germline ends. The CDR3 has 16 residues. The CDR3 nucleotides read TGTGCCAGCAGTGGGGGCCTGGGGATGGAGGGCACTGAAGCTTTCTTT. Protein product: CASSGGLGMEGTEAFF.

This CDR3 is CATSDQDRGGETQYF. DNA for the CDR3: TGTGCCACCAGTGACCAGGACAGGGGGGGAGAGACCCAGTACTTC. The chain joins TRBV15 to TRBJ2-5; 10 nucleotides align to TRBD1. The CDR3 consists of 15 residues. The J segment lost 4 bases and the V segment lost 6 bases, leaving 8 bases of the junction unmatched. Germline V gene lookup returns CDR1 LNHNV and CDR2 YYDKDF (reference sequence).

The chain has TRBV27 and TRBJ2-3; weak D call: TRBD2 (7 bases). The V and J ends lost 7 bases and 0 bases respectively, with 32 bases between them. CDR3 size: 21 residues. Germline V CDR1 and CDR2: MNHEY, SMNVEV (reference sequence). For the CDR3, the DNA is TGTGCCAGCATGAGAGGGGGGACTAAAGCAATCCCATATTCTAGCACAGATACGCAGTATTTT. Residues: CASMRGGTKAIPYSSTDTQYF.

This clone was detected once. The chain is built from TRBV2 and TRBJ1-6; 8 positions match TRBD1. Germline V gene lookup returns CDR1 SNHLY and CDR2 FYNNEI. Trimming at V came to 4 bases and at J to 9 bases, leaving 5 bases not matched to a gene. The CDR3 spans 14 residues. CDR3 region: CASSADRGLSPLHF. CDR3 bases: TGTGCCAGCAGTGCTGACAGGGGCCTTTCACCCCTCCACTTT.

The V gene is TRBV7-9, the J gene TRBJ1-2; 7 bases are a match to TRBD1. The CDR3 runs 14 residues. Germline lookup yields CDR1 SEHNR and CDR2 FQNEAQ (reference sequence). With V trimmed by 0 bases and J by 2 bases, 0 bases remained unmatched. CDR3 DNA: TGTGCCAGCAGCTTAGCGACAGGGAACTATGGCTACACCTTC. Translating gives CASSLATGNYGYTF.

The V call is TRBV29-1, the J call TRBJ2-7, with 9 nucleotides matching TRBD1. This CDR3 has 13 residues. The junction had 4 bases not matched to a gene; V was cut back by 4 bases and J by 3 bases. CDR1 is SQVTM and CDR2 is ANQGSEA in the germline V gene. The CDR3 DNA follows: TGCAGCGTTGTGACAGGGGGGGGCTACGAGCAGTACTTC. Translation gives CSVVTGGGYEQYF.

This clone occurred a few times. The V gene is TRBV5-1, the J gene TRBJ1-2; 7 bases line up with TRBD1. From germline, CDR1 is SGHRS and CDR2 YFSETQ. V lost 5 bases, J lost 6 bases, and 10 bases stayed unmatched. CDR3 length: 14 amino acids. The CDR3 DNA is TGCGCCAGCAGAACCACCGGGACAGTGGATGGCTACACCTTC. Amino acid sequence: CASRTTGTVDGYTF.

A few counts support this clone. The gene calls are TRBV9 and TRBJ2-1; D is possibly TRBD1 (5 bases). Per the germline V gene, CDR1 is SGDLS and CDR2 is YYNGEE. V lost 4 bases, J lost 7 bases, and 18 bases lay in between. The CDR3 loop spans 15 amino acids. The CDR3 nucleotides are TGTGCCAGCAGCCAGTGGGGCTCAGTAGGGAATGAGCAGTTCTTC. This encodes CASSQWGSVGNEQFF.

This chain links TRBV15 with TRBJ2-3, with 9 bases identical to TRBD2. This CDR3 has 18 amino acids. The ends lost 5 bases at V and 3 bases at J; junction bases unmatched: 15. Germline CDR1 and CDR2: LNHNV and YYDKDF (reference sequence). The CDR3 coding sequence is TGTGCCACCAGCGGACCATTAGCGGGGGCGCTGGGAACAGATACGCAGTATTTT. Translating gives CATSGPLAGALGTDTQYF.

The genes are TRBV9 and TRBJ2-1, with TRBD2 matching 10 bases. V dropped 0 bases and J dropped 8; count of bases not matched to a gene: 8. Germline V gene sequence: CDR1 SGDLS, CDR2 YYNGEE. The CDR3 length is 16 residues. Here the CDR3 DNA reads TGTGCCAGCAGCGTAGCTTCTAGCGGGAGATCCTATGAGCAGTTCTTC. Translation: CASSVASSGRSYEQFF.

The chain joins TRBV4-3 to TRBJ2-3, with TRBD2 identical over 8 bases. Trimming at V came to 1 base and at J to 1 base, leaving 1 base not matched to a gene. The CDR3 is 15 residues long. Germline V CDR1 and CDR2: LGHNA, YSLEER. The CDR3 reads CASSQAGGRTDTQYF. The CDR3 DNA sequence: TGCGCCAGCAGCCAAGCGGGGGGGCGCACAGATACGCAGTATTTT.

This chain joins TRBV6-5 and TRBJ1-1, with 9 bases aligning to TRBD1. CDR3 size: 14 residues. Germline trimming cut 6 bases from V and 9 bases from J; bases unmatched to any gene: 11. The germline CDR1 and CDR2 sequences are MNHEY and SVGAGI. Written as DNA, the CDR3 is TGTGCCAGCAGGGCCGACAGGGGGTTGACTAAAGCTTTCTTT. This sequence encodes CASRADRGLTKAFF.

The rearrangement uses TRBV5-4 and TRBJ2-6; D may be TRBD1 (6 bases). Germline loops: CDR1 SGHNT, CDR2 YYREEE (reference sequence). V was shortened by 3 bases and J by 13 bases, with 20 bases between the two germline ends. This CDR3 region has 15 residues. The CDR3 loop is CASSYWTAQKDVLTF. The CDR3 DNA follows: TGTGCCAGCAGCTATTGGACAGCACAAAAGGATGTCCTGACTTTC.

The rearrangement links TRBV29-1 to TRBJ1-1; D gene ambiguous. Germline assignment: CDR1 SQVTM and CDR2 ANQGSEA. The CDR3 loop spans 12 amino acids. Trimming removed 5 bases from V and 1 base from J, with 8 bases in between. The CDR3 loop reads CSVQVSNTEAFF. For the CDR3, the DNA is TGCAGCGTTCAGGTTTCGAACACTGAAGCTTTCTTT.

Details on this clone: The sample contains more than one DNA sequence encoding this CDR3. The V gene is TRBV19, the J gene TRBJ2-1; maybe TRBD2 (5 bases). Germline loops: CDR1 LNHDA, CDR2 SQIVND (reference sequence). The CDR3 extends over 13 amino acids. Between the trimmed V and J ends, which lost 1 base and 4 bases, there was a span of 5 bases. The CDR3 spells CASSIGGYNEQFF. The CDR3 DNA sequence: TGTGCCAGTAGTATAGGAGGGTACAATGAGCAGTTCTTC.

The CDR3 region is CASSSQREIRETQYF. DNA for the CDR3: TGTGCCAGCAGCTCCCAGCGGGAGATTCGAGAGACCCAGTACTTC. V and J are TRBV5-8 and TRBJ2-5, with 8 bases fitting TRBD2. The ends lost 3 bases at V and 4 bases at J; junction bases unmatched: 8. The germline V gene encodes CDR1 SGHTS and CDR2 YDEGEE. CDR3 length: 15 amino acids.